The 16 T cell receptor beta chains listed next were all sequenced from one sample in a study of T cell responses to AZD1222 COVID-19 vaccine. Measured with immunoSEQ multiplex PCR; TCRdb has only the in-frame clones, and not every one. The table lists 150,000 or so clones, 80% to 95% of them singletons, with about 3.5% in the top ten. This material consisted of peripheral blood, taken 28 days after the second AZD1222 dose. The receptors originated from an adult who received the AZD1222 COVID-19 vaccine.

The chain carries TRBV6-5 and TRBJ1-5; unclear D gene. CDR3 length: 13 amino acids. Deletions cut 7 bases from V and 4 bases from J, with 11 bases between. Germline V gene sequence: CDR1 MNHEY, CDR2 SVGAGI. CDR3 sequence: CASTAEGNQPQHF. The CDR3 DNA reads as TGTGCCAGCACCGCAGAGGGTAATCAGCCCCAGCATTTT.

This chain connects TRBV5-4 to TRBJ2-1; 8 nucleotides agree with TRBD2. The CDR3 runs to 18 residues. Per the germline V gene, CDR1 is SGHNT and CDR2 is YYREEE (reference sequence). Unmatched junction bases numbered 13, after V lost 4 bases and J lost 1 base. The CDR3 protein is CASSPLTPGGSSYNEQFF. In DNA form, the CDR3 reads TGTGCCAGCAGCCCTCTTACCCCGGGGGGGAGTTCCTACAATGAGCAGTTCTTC. Variable domain in full (rest from reference TRBV5-4 and TRBJ2-1): ETGVTQSPTHLIKTRGQQVTLRCSSQSGHNTVSWYQQALGQGPQFIFQYYREEENGRGNFPPRFSGLQFPNYSSELNVNALELDDSALYLCASSPLTPGGSSYNEQFFGPGTRLTVL.

The chain joins TRBV4-2 to TRBJ2-1; D is ambiguous. This CDR3 comprises 13 residues. Per the germline V gene, CDR1 is LGHNA and CDR2 is YNFKEQ. V dropped 1 base and J dropped 2 bases, with 3 bases sitting between them. The CDR3 reads CASSQVPYNEQFF. As DNA, the CDR3 is TGTGCCAGCAGCCAAGTCCCCTACAATGAGCAGTTCTTC.

This chain joins TRBV30 and TRBJ1-6; D might be TRBD1 (6 bases). The CDR3 sequence is 14 residues long. V was shortened by 3 bases and J by 6 bases, with 12 bases between the two germline ends. Germline assignment: CDR1 GTSNPN and CDR2 SVGIG (reference sequence). CDR3 nucleotide sequence: TGTGCCTGGAGGTTGGGACAATTTAATTCACCCCTCCACTTT. Translating gives CAWRLGQFNSPLHF.

The chain combines TRBV3-1 (or the pseudogene TRBV3-2) with TRBJ2-6; D not resolved. CDR3 length: 16 residues. The V gene lost 0 bases and the J gene lost 2 bases, with 8 bases spanning the gap. Germline CDR1 reads LGHDT; CDR2 reads YNNKEL (reference sequence). CDR3 in DNA: TGTGCCAGCAGCCAAGATCGCTACCCTGGGGCCAACGTCCTGACTTTC. Protein sequence: CASSQDRYPGANVLTF.

This chain uses TRBV18 with TRBJ2-7, with 11 bases lining up with TRBD1. In germline, CDR1 is KGHSH, CDR2 LQKENI. The CDR3 runs to 15 residues. Trimming took 3 bases from V and 6 from J; bases not matched to a gene: 7. The CDR3 bases are TGTGCCAGCTCACCCGTCGGGACAGGGGGACTCGAGCAGTACTTC. It translates to CASSPVGTGGLEQYF.

This chain uses TRBV6-5 with TRBJ1-2, with a weak D call TRBD1 (5 bases). Germline values: CDR1 MNHEY, CDR2 SVGAGI. The CDR3 is made up of 15 amino acids. Trimming took 6 bases from V and 0 from J, leaving 14 bases between them. The CDR3 DNA sequence: TGTGCCAGCAGCCTAACCCAGGGCACTAACTATGGCTACACCTTC. Translation gives CASSLTQGTNYGYTF.

J is TRBJ1-1 and V is TRBV2; TRBD1 is a possible D gene (5 bases). The CDR3 sequence is 13 residues long. Germline V gives CDR1 SNHLY, CDR2 FYNNEI. V lost 5 bases and J lost 7, with 14 bases in between. The CDR3 sequence is CASSRPGTYEAFF. The CDR3 DNA reads TGTGCCAGCAGTCGTCCCGGGACGTATGAAGCTTTCTTT.

The CDR3 DNA reads TGTGCCAGCAGCCCTGGACTAGCGGGAGTAGGTAACACCGGGGAGCTGTTTTTT. It yields the protein CASSPGLAGVGNTGELFF. The J gene is TRBJ2-2, the V gene TRBV27; 13 bases agree with TRBD2. Germline V gives CDR1 MNHEY, CDR2 SMNVEV (reference sequence). The CDR3 is 18 residues long. V was pared by 6 bases and J by 2 bases, with 9 bases of the junction left unmatched.

The V call is TRBV7-8, the J call TRBJ2-2; 12 positions agree with TRBD1. The germline V gene encodes CDR1 SGHVS and CDR2 FQNEAQ. CDR3 length equals 17 residues. The junction had 8 bases not matched to a gene; V was cut back by 4 bases and J by 5 bases. The CDR3 spells CASSSRDRGRGTGELFF. In nucleotides, the CDR3 is TGTGCCAGCAGCTCCAGGGACAGGGGGCGAGGTACCGGGGAGCTGTTTTTT.

The rearrangement joins TRBV28 to TRBJ1-1, with D possibly being TRBD1 (6 bases). V lost 7 bases and J 8 bases, leaving 20 bases between the germline ends. The CDR3 has 14 amino acids. In germline, CDR1 is MDHEN, CDR2 SYDVKM. CDR3: CASIEQGGGGEAFF. CDR3 sequence (DNA): TGTGCCAGCATTGAACAGGGCGGTGGCGGGGAAGCTTTCTTT.

V usage is TRBV6-6 and J usage is TRBJ1-1; weak D call: TRBD1 (5 bases). V lost 6 bases and J 1 base, leaving 9 bases between the germline ends. Germline V gene lookup returns CDR1 MNHNY and CDR2 SVGAGI (reference sequence). This CDR3 spans 13 amino acids. The CDR3 DNA sequence: TGTGCCAGCAGCTCTGGACAGAACACTGAAGCTTTCTTT. This translates into CASSSGQNTEAFF.

The chain joins TRBV12-5 to TRBJ1-5; TRBD1 is a possible D gene (6 bases). V was trimmed by 6 bases and J by 4 bases, leaving 16 bases between them. The length of the CDR3 is 15 residues. Germline V gene sequence: CDR1 LGHNT, CDR2 FRNRAP. CDR3 protein: CASGPTRTVNQPQHF. The CDR3 DNA is TGTGCTAGTGGACCAACTCGGACAGTTAATCAGCCCCAGCATTTT.

V is TRBV4-1 and J is TRBJ1-2, with 8 bases identical to TRBD1. This CDR3 spans 15 amino acids. V was pared by 0 bases and J by 3 bases, with 3 bases of the junction left unmatched. Germline V gene sequence: CDR1 MGHRA, CDR2 YSYEKL. CDR3 DNA sequence: TGCGCCAGCAGCCAAGACAGGGGGCCTGACTATGGCTACACCTTC. Protein sequence: CASSQDRGPDYGYTF.

The chain is built from TRBV28 and TRBJ1-5, with D possibly being TRBD1 (5 bases). CDR1 is MDHEN, CDR2 SYDVKM, per germline. The CDR3 is 15 residues long. Trimming removed 6 bases at V and 4 bases at J, with 16 bases between. CDR3 sequence reads: CASRAGRGGNQPQHF. The CDR3 region has the DNA TGTGCCAGCAGGGCCGGGAGGGGAGGGAATCAGCCCCAGCATTTT.

The J gene is TRBJ2-3, the V gene TRBV19, with a weak D call TRBD2 (5 bases). The V gene's germline CDR1 is LNHDA and CDR2 SQIVND (reference sequence). The CDR3 runs 15 residues. The V and J ends lost 3 bases and 3 bases respectively, with 13 bases between them. The CDR3 DNA is TGTGCCAGTAGTATTCTCGGTGGGGAGACAGATACGCAGTATTTT. It yields the protein CASSILGGETDTQYF.